This record covers a single T cell receptor beta chain. From the germline J gene comes the end of the CDR3, since the read stops 3 residues before it. This sample stems from a study of T cells in women clearing cervical HPV infection. Whole-study context: Case blood was drawn when the lesion was first found; control blood after infection became undetectable. Cases' blood sampling followed lesion detection by median about 150 days (90 to 200).

MY09/MY11 PCR detected cervical HPV DNA; dot-blot assigned genotypes. This CDR3 is built from 15 residues. Germline CDR1 reads KGHSH; CDR2 reads LQKENI. Genomic DNA, averaging approximately 1,100 ng per sample, yielded TCR beta CDR3 via immunoSEQ. Only in-frame clones appear in the TCRdb table, and some are missing; sequencing was by immunoSEQ multiplex PCR. The sample totals 49,000 or so clones. The sequence was collected from a woman aged 18 to 75 with a cervical HPV16 infection that either progressed to CIN3+ or cleared (not recorded which). Sequencing used blood buffy coat. The chain combines TRBV18 with TRBJ1-6; 7 positions match TRBD1. The CDR3: CASSPPGGDSVPLHF. The covered CDR3 bases are TGTGCCAGCTCACCTCCCGGGGGGGACAGCGTCCCC.